The clone carrying this TCR beta chain occurred a few times. Its antigen is unidentified. The sample originates from a study of CD8 T cells in ankylosing spondylitis. TCRdb ran MiXCR on the 5' RACE reads and lists one entry per CDR3 protein. The profile shows hundreds of thousands of distinct CDR3 sequences, about an eighth of them singletons. Study outcomes and limitations: Among TCR beta sequences, a motif of several highly homologous variants appeared characteristic of ankylosing spondylitis blood.

Trimming removed 1 base at V and 0 bases at J, with 16 bases between. Germline CDR1 LGHNA, CDR2 YNFKEQ. The CDR3 spans 18 residues. The sample comprised blood, either unsorted or a sorted T cell fraction (not recorded which). The clonotype originates from a male donor with ankylosing spondylitis. The chain joins TRBV4-2 to TRBJ2-4; perhaps TRBD2 as D (5 bases). Here the CDR3 DNA reads TGTGCCAGCAGCCAAGTCGGGGTAGAGCCCAGAGCCAAAAACATTCAGTACTTC. Amino acid sequence: CASSQVGVEPRAKNIQYF.